These T cell receptor beta chains were read from a single sample in a study of T cells in Graves' hyperthyroidism and ophthalmopathy. TCRdb recomputed calls from the multiplex PCR reads with MiXCR, one row per CDR3 protein. The profile shows 700,000 to 950,000 distinct CDR3 sequences, roughly 32% of them singletons. Sequencing was performed on blood. The source of these receptors is a woman between 40 and 55 years old with Graves' hyperthyroidism. The CDR3 runs from the conserved cysteine through the conserved F or W. A D gene is named only where the DNA matches it firmly. Size values are once, few and many counts, or a class for expanded clones, and some rows have none.

size	V	D	length	J	CDR3	DNA
few	TRBV5-5	-	14	TRBJ1-3	CASSPVFSGNTIYF	TGTGCCAGCAGCCCCGTCTTCTCTGGAAACACCATATATTTT
few	TRBV5-1	-	14	TRBJ2-7	CASRSGTPNYEQYF	TGCGCCAGCAGGTCCGGGACACCCAACTACGAGCAGTACTTC
many	TRBV11-2	-	14	TRBJ2-5	CASSTGRPQETQYF	TGTGCCAGCAGCACCGGACGACCGCAAGAGACCCAGTACTTC
-	TRBV24-1	-	14	TRBJ2-7	CASSDTRGGYEQYF	TGTGCCAGCAGTGACACCAGGGGCGGCTACGAGCAGTACTTC
-	TRBV7-3	-	14	TRBJ2-3	CASSLIARTDTQYF	TGTGCCAGCAGCTTAATAGCTAGAACAGATACGCAGTATTTT
few	TRBV9	-	14	TRBJ2-7	CASSVSTHSYEQYF	TGTGCCAGCAGCGTGTCTACCCATTCCTACGAGCAGTACTTC
-	TRBV5-1	-	14	TRBJ2-7	CASSFGSRNSEQYF	TGCGCCAGCAGCTTCGGTAGCCGAAATTCCGAGCAGTACTTC
-	TRBV9	-	16	TRBJ2-7	CASSAGGGQSSYEQYF	TGTGCCAGCAGCGCAGGGGGGGGGCAGAGCTCCTACGAGCAGTACTTC
-	TRBV19	TRBD1	14	TRBJ2-7	CASSIRDRNYEQYF	TGTGCCAGTAGTATCCGGGACAGGAACTACGAGCAGTACTTC
many	TRBV20-1	TRBD1	13	TRBJ1-1	CSAEGQVNTEAFF	TGCAGTGCGGAGGGACAGGTGAACACTGAAGCTTTCTTT
few	TRBV20-1	TRBD2	17	TRBJ2-7	CSARVSGRASLTYEQYF	TGCAGTGCTAGAGTTAGCGGGAGGGCTTCGCTAACCTACGAGCAGTACTTC
many	TRBV7-9	-	14	TRBJ2-7	CASSLASVTRAPNF	TGTGCCAGCAGCTTAGCCTCGGTCACCCGGGCCCCGAACTTC
many	TRBV20-1	TRBD2	14	TRBJ2-5	CSARLAGGLETQYF	TGCAGTGCTAGACTAGCGGGGGGCTTAGAGACCCAGTACTTC
many	TRBV4-3	-	14	TRBJ1-2	CASSQDQDSYGYTF	TGCGCCAGCAGCCAAGATCAGGATTCTTATGGCTACACCTTC
-	TRBV7-2	-	14	TRBJ2-3	CASSLDQGGDTQYF	TGTGCCAGCAGCTTAGACCAGGGTGGAGATACGCAGTATTTT
few	TRBV7-2	TRBD1	14	TRBJ1-2	CASSPDRGQIGYTF	TGTGCCAGCAGCCCCGACAGGGGGCAAATAGGCTACACCTTC
many	TRBV7-9	-	15	TRBJ2-7	CASSFSSATTYEQYF	TGTGCCAGCAGCTTTTCTAGCGCGACTACCTACGAGCAGTACTTC
many	TRBV6-5	-	13	TRBJ2-7	CASSYIGSSEQYF	TGTGCCAGCAGTTACATAGGATCGAGCGAGCAGTACTTC
many	TRBV13	-	16	TRBJ1-5	CASSQAAGRIQQPQHF	TGTGCCAGCAGCCAAGCCGCGGGGCGCATCCAACAGCCCCAGCATTTT
many	TRBV2	-	12	TRBJ2-5	CASSGQVETQYF	TGTGCCAGCAGTGGACAAGTGGAGACCCAGTACTTC
many	TRBV29-1	TRBD1	13	TRBJ1-4	CSVRQGANEKLFF	TGCAGCGTCCGACAGGGAGCTAATGAAAAACTGTTTTTT
once	TRBV5-6	-	15	TRBJ1-2	CASSQQVSRADGYTF	TGCGCCAGCAGCCAACAAGTCTCCAGGGCCGATGGCTACACCTTC
-	TRBV12-5	TRBD1	15	TRBJ1-6	CASGLGTGGISPLHF	TGTGCTAGTGGTTTGGGGACAGGGGGCATTTCACCCCTCCACTTT